Below are 17 T cell receptor beta chains sequenced from a single sample in a study of blood T cell repertoires in COVID-19. Generated by immunoSEQ multiplex PCR, the TCRdb table keeps only in-frame clones and is missing some. This table has roughly 180,000 clones, approximately 94% appearing once. Source material: peripheral blood. These receptors came from a man younger than 45 with COVID-19, enrolled during active disease.

The rearrangement joins TRBV21-1 to TRBJ1-5. TRBV21-1 is a pseudogene segment. The CDR3 sequence is 14 residues long. Written as DNA, the CDR3 is TGTCAGAGAGATGGGAGGGGAGAGGATCAGCCCCAGCATTTT. It encodes CQRDGRGEDQPQHF.

This clone was seen just once. The chain carries TRBV14 and TRBJ1-6; D is unresolved. This CDR3 comprises 16 residues. Germline lookup yields CDR1 SGHDN and CDR2 FVKESK. V gave up 0 bases and J gave up 6 bases, with 12 bases separating them. The DNA for the CDR3 is TGTGCCAGCAGCCAAGAGCACAGTAAAGTTAATTCACCCCTCCACTTT. It encodes CASSQEHSKVNSPLHF.

The rearrangement joins TRBV28 to TRBJ1-1, with TRBD1 identical over 12 bases. After removal of 4 bases from V and 4 bases from J, the junction contained 4 bases not matched to a gene. Germline V gives CDR1 MDHEN, CDR2 SYDVKM. The CDR3 consists of 15 residues. CDR3 in amino acids: CASSSGQGAVTEAFF. In DNA, the CDR3 is TGTGCCAGCAGTTCGGGACAGGGGGCTGTCACTGAAGCTTTCTTT.

The rearrangement uses TRBV7-7 and TRBJ1-1, with no clear D. Trimming cost V 5 bases and J 2 bases, with 9 bases left between them. The CDR3 covers 13 residues. Germline CDR1 reads SSHAT; CDR2 reads FNYEAQ (reference sequence). The CDR3 protein is CASSQQLNTEAFF. CDR3 nucleotides: TGTGCCAGCAGCCAACAGCTAAACACTGAAGCTTTCTTT. Complete variable domain (other parts from reference TRBV7-7 and TRBJ1-1): GAGVSQSPRYKVTKRGQDVTLRCDPISSHATLYWYQQALGQGPEFLTYFNYEAQPDKSGLPSDRFSAERPEGSISTLTIQRTEQRDSAMYRCASSQQLNTEAFFGQGTRLTVV.

This chain's CDR3 is CSVGTAQEQYF. CDR3 sequence (DNA): TGCAGCGTCGGGACAGCCCAAGAGCAGTACTTC. The rearrangement joins TRBV29-1 to TRBJ2-7; 7 nucleotides align to TRBD1. J gave up 7 bases and V 6 bases, and 6 bases lay outside the gene matches. Germline CDR1 and CDR2: SQVTM and ANQGSEA. The CDR3 length is 11 residues.

The chain employs TRBV13 and TRBJ1-1, with a tentative D call TRBD1 (5 bases). Trimming took off 5 bases at V and 1 base at J, with 11 bases between the two ends. The CDR3 consists of 14 residues. The germline V gene encodes CDR1 PRHDT and CDR2 FYEKMQ (reference sequence). Here the CDR3 reads CASSPPTENTEAFF. The CDR3 DNA follows: TGTGCCAGCAGCCCACCGACAGAGAACACTGAAGCTTTCTTT.

This clone was observed a single time. The chain links TRBV6-2 or TRBV6-3 to TRBJ2-7; 12 bases are shared with TRBD1. The CDR3 covers 17 residues. Germline V lookup: CDR1 MNHEY, CDR2 SVGEGT. With 0 bases clipped from V and 6 bases from J, the junction kept 9 bases outside the gene matches. The CDR3 sequence is CASSYSDPGTGGFEQYF. The CDR3 nucleotides are TGTGCCAGCAGTTACTCGGATCCCGGGACAGGGGGCTTCGAGCAGTACTTC.

This clone was counted a single time. The CDR3 sequence is CASGSGFSYEQYF. The CDR3 DNA is TGTGCCAGTGGATCGGGATTCTCCTACGAGCAGTACTTC. V is TRBV19 and J is TRBJ2-7; perhaps TRBD2 as D (5 bases). Germline V lookup: CDR1 LNHDA, CDR2 SQIVND (reference sequence). The CDR3 runs 13 residues. V was pared by 8 bases and J by 0 bases, with 11 bases between.

This clone appeared once. The chain carries TRBV30 and TRBJ1-1; a possible D gene is TRBD1 (5 bases). The germline CDR1 and CDR2 sequences are GTSNPN and SVGIG (reference sequence). Trimming removed 0 bases at V and 6 bases at J, with 11 bases between. This CDR3 spans 13 amino acids. CDR3 sequence: CAWSVIGGAEAFF. CDR3 nucleotides: TGTGCCTGGAGTGTTATCGGGGGAGCTGAAGCTTTCTTT.

The CDR3 loop is CAWSGLMNTEAFF. In nucleotides, the CDR3 is TGTGCCTGGAGTGGACTCATGAACACTGAAGCTTTCTTT. The V gene is TRBV30, the J gene TRBJ1-1; no reliable D call. The V and J ends lost 1 base and 0 bases respectively, with 6 bases between them. CDR3 length: 13 residues. In germline, CDR1 is GTSNPN, CDR2 SVGIG (reference sequence).

The chain is built from TRBV2 and TRBJ1-2; D gene uncertain. CDR1 is SNHLY and CDR2 is FYNNEI in the germline V gene. Trimming removed 6 bases from V and 8 bases from J, with 7 bases in between. The CDR3 runs 10 residues. The CDR3 DNA reads TGTGCCAGCAGGGACTTAGGCTACACCTTC. Translating it yields CASRDLGYTF. The full variable domain, rest sourced from reference TRBV2 and TRBJ1-2, is EPEVTQTPSHQVTQMGQEVILRCVPISNHLYFYWYRQILGQKVEFLVSFYNNEISEKSEIFDDQFSVERPDGSNFTLKIRSTKLEDSAMYFCASRDLGYTFGSGTRLTVV.

This clone was seen only a few times. This sequence joins TRBV6-1 and TRBJ1-3; D is unresolved. V was pared by 2 bases and J by 4 bases, with 6 bases between. The CDR3 sequence is 13 residues long. Germline CDR1 is MNHNS and CDR2 is SASEGT. For the CDR3, the DNA is TGTGCCAGCAGTGAAATCTCCGGAAACACCATATATTTT. Translating it yields CASSEISGNTIYF.

The chain links TRBV2 to TRBJ2-5; 9 bases are a match to TRBD2. CDR1 and CDR2 from the germline V gene are SNHLY and FYNNEI. V dropped 3 bases and J dropped 6; count of bases not matched to a gene: 5. This CDR3 has 14 residues. Written as DNA, the CDR3 is TGTGCCAGCAGTGAGGGCGGGGGGGCGAAGACCCAGTACTTC. Translated, it gives CASSEGGGAKTQYF.

CDR3 amino acids: CASSVGWQAAGETQYF. In DNA, the CDR3 is TGTGCCAGCAGCGTAGGTTGGCAGGCCGCGGGGGAGACCCAGTACTTC. V gene TRBV9 combines with J gene TRBJ2-5, with D perhaps TRBD2 (6 bases). Germline V gene data show CDR1 as SGDLS and CDR2 as YYNGEE. The V end lost 0 bases, the J end lost 5 bases, and 17 bases lay between the germline ends. The CDR3 totals 16 residues.

The rearrangement uses TRBV6-6 and TRBJ1-3; 9 nucleotides agree with TRBD1. Germline CDR1 and CDR2: MNHNY and SVGAGI (reference sequence). Trimming took 7 bases from V and 4 from J; bases not matched to a gene: 8. The CDR3 is 15 residues long. The CDR3 here is CASTRDRERGNTIYF. For the CDR3, the DNA is TGTGCCAGCACTAGGGACAGGGAACGGGGAAACACCATATATTTT.

This sequence joins TRBV19 and TRBJ1-1; TRBD1 is a possible D gene (6 bases). Trimming cost V 2 bases and J 1 base, with 8 bases left between them. Germline CDR1 LNHDA, CDR2 SQIVND (reference sequence). CDR3 length equals 14 residues. The CDR3 DNA is TGTGCCAGTAGTATATTGGACAGGAACACTGAAGCTTTCTTT. This sequence encodes CASSILDRNTEAFF.

The chain carries TRBV19 and TRBJ1-1; D not certain. Germline V gene lookup returns CDR1 LNHDA and CDR2 SQIVND (reference sequence). V was cut by 5 bases and J by 1 base, with 8 bases left in between. This CDR3 contains 13 residues. CDR3 DNA: TGTGCCAGTAGTGTGGAGCGGAACACTGAAGCTTTCTTT. Translated, it gives CASSVERNTEAFF.